What follows are 22 T cell receptor beta chains derived from one specimen sequenced in a study of T cells in Graves' hyperthyroidism and ophthalmopathy. Researchers amplified the TCR beta CDR3 regions from RNA transcripts. First-round RT-PCR of the TCR CDR3 relied on the HTBI primer set. TCRdb re-derived calls from the multiplex PCR reads in MiXCR, one entry per CDR3 protein. In the table there are some 690,000 distinct CDR3 sequences, roughly 17% of which are singletons. Sequencing was carried out using blood. The receptors were gathered from a man aged 45-65 years with Graves' hyperthyroidism.

A remark on this clonotype: The germline gene is not matched at one end of the junction; a read error may be the cause. The chain couples TRBV27 to TRBJ1-6; 7 positions match TRBD1. There are 13 residues in the CDR3. CDR1 is MNHEY and CDR2 is SMNVEV in the germline V gene (reference sequence). This CDR3 is CASSTTGDSPLRF. The CDR3 coding sequence is TGTGCCAGCAGCACTACAGGGGATTCACCCCTCCGCTTT.

The chain couples TRBV19 to TRBJ2-4; 14 nucleotides align to TRBD2. With 5 bases clipped from V and 6 bases from J, the junction kept 9 bases outside the gene matches. The CDR3 runs 17 residues. The germline V gene encodes CDR1 LNHDA and CDR2 SQIVND (reference sequence). The CDR3 DNA reads as TGTGCCAGTAGTCTGCCGGGACTAGCGGGAGTAAGAAACATTCAGTACTTC. Residues: CASSLPGLAGVRNIQYF.

This clonotype was found a few times. This could be a read error, since a much larger clone is one nucleotide away. The chain links TRBV3-1 to TRBJ2-3; 14 bases line up with TRBD2. The germline V gene encodes CDR1 LGHDT and CDR2 YNNKEL (reference sequence). The CDR3 has 16 residues. CDR3: CACSQGLAGGTDTQYF. The CDR3, as DNA: TGTGCCTGCAGCCAGGGACTAGCGGGAGGCACAGATACGCAGTATTTT.

This clonotype was observed many times. This chain joins TRBV2 and TRBJ1-1; D is unresolved. This CDR3 comprises 12 residues. Germline lookup yields CDR1 SNHLY and CDR2 FYNNEI. V lost 11 bases and J 0 bases, leaving 10 bases between the germline ends. The CDR3 is CAAGWMNTEAFF. CDR3 bases: TGTGCCGCCGGATGGATGAACACTGAAGCTTTCTTT.

At least ten counts were recorded for this clonotype. The V call is TRBV20-1, the J call TRBJ2-7, with a possible D match to TRBD2 (6 bases). Between the trimmed V and J ends, which lost 5 bases and 0 bases, there was a span of 14 bases. CDR1 DFQATT and CDR2 SNEGSKA come from the germline V gene (reference sequence). The CDR3 loop spans 14 amino acids. CDR3 sequence reads: CSARLGTYSYEQYF. CDR3 DNA: TGCAGTGCTCGTCTTGGGACTTACTCCTACGAGCAGTACTTC.

The rearrangement links TRBV30 to TRBJ1-5; D is undetermined. Germline CDR1 and CDR2: GTSNPN and SVGIG (reference sequence). V gave up 0 bases and J gave up 6 bases, with 9 bases separating them. The CDR3 is made up of 13 amino acids. As DNA, the CDR3 is TGTGCCTGGAGTGTCACAGCGGGTCAGCCCCAGCATTTT. It is translated as CAWSVTAGQPQHF.

This clonotype was counted ten times or more. The chain employs TRBV24-1 and TRBJ2-1, with D uncertain. Trimming removed 9 bases at V and 0 bases at J, with 11 bases between. The germline V gene has CDR1 KGHDR and CDR2 SFDVKD. The CDR3 is 14 amino acids. CDR3 protein: CATSSASSYNEQFF. Here the CDR3 DNA reads TGTGCCACCTCGAGTGCAAGCTCCTACAATGAGCAGTTCTTC.

At least ten counts were recorded for this clonotype. The chain recombines TRBV18 with TRBJ1-2, with D perhaps matching TRBD1 (6 bases). Germline CDR1 and CDR2: KGHSH and LQKENI. Trimming left V 6 bases short and J 7 bases short, with 27 bases between. CDR3 size: 17 residues. CDR3 DNA sequence: TGTGCCAGCTCGCCCGGACAGCGACGACCTATGGGGATTGGCTACACCTTC. The encoded protein is CASSPGQRRPMGIGYTF.

This clonotype has a count of ten or more. Compared with germline, one end of the junction differs, possibly owing to a read error. The chain has TRBV7-7 and TRBJ2-7, with D possibly being TRBD1 or TRBD2 (5 bases each). Germline V lookup: CDR1 SSHAT, CDR2 FNYEAQ (reference sequence). This CDR3 comprises 13 residues. The CDR3 bases are TGTGCTAGCAGCTCAAGGGACGGATACGAGCAGTACTTC. It yields the protein CASSSRDGYEQYF.

This clonotype was detected only a few times. The chain carries TRBV7-2 and TRBJ2-2, with D perhaps matching TRBD1 (5 bases). The CDR3 totals 14 residues. Trimming left V 8 bases short and J 6 bases short, with 16 bases between. CDR1 SGHTA and CDR2 FQGNSA come from the germline V gene. In nucleotides, the CDR3 is TGTGCCAGCGGACCACAGGAACGGGCCGGGGAGCTGTTTTTT. Translation: CASGPQERAGELFF.

The chain couples TRBV28 to TRBJ2-1; 9 nucleotides agree with TRBD2. The CDR3 contains 16 residues. The trim removed 7 bases at V and 1 base at J, leaving 8 bases unmatched. CDR1 and CDR2 from the germline V gene are MDHEN and SYDVKM. CDR3 DNA sequence: TGTGCCAGCACCTTGACTAGCGGAGGGTCCTACAATGAGCAGTTCTTC. Its protein is CASTLTSGGSYNEQFF.

The chain joins TRBV28 to TRBJ2-7; TRBD1 matches 9 bases. With 7 bases clipped from V and 6 bases from J, the junction kept 7 bases outside the gene matches. The CDR3 sequence is 13 residues long. Germline CDR1 MDHEN, CDR2 SYDVKM. The CDR3 spells CASIPGTGSEQYF. In nucleotides, the CDR3 is TGTGCCAGCATTCCCGGGACAGGGAGCGAGCAGTACTTC.

The chain recombines TRBV6-6 with TRBJ2-1; 8 bases line up with TRBD1. Germline V CDR1 and CDR2: MNHNY, SVGAGI (reference sequence). The CDR3 is 15 residues long. J was trimmed by 8 bases and V by 1 base; bases with no gene match: 7. The chain's CDR3 is CASSYWTGPGHEQFF. DNA of the CDR3: TGTGCCAGCAGTTACTGGACAGGGCCAGGCCATGAGCAGTTCTTC.

This clonotype turned up a few times. The V gene is TRBV3-1, the J gene TRBJ2-2; TRBD1 matches 9 bases. The CDR3 spans 15 residues. The germline V gene has CDR1 LGHDT and CDR2 YNNKEL (reference sequence). The J segment lost 5 bases and the V segment lost 4 bases, leaving 5 bases of the junction unmatched. In nucleotides, the CDR3 is TGTGCCAGCAGCCGAAGGACAGGGGCGACCGGGGAGCTGTTTTTT. Encoded protein: CASSRRTGATGELFF.

This clonotype was recorded at least ten times. The J gene is TRBJ2-7, the V gene TRBV6-1; D unclear. Between the trimmed V and J ends, which lost 8 bases and 4 bases, there was a span of 15 bases. The V gene's germline CDR1 is MNHNS and CDR2 SASEGT. This CDR3 is 13 amino acids long. CDR3 coding DNA: TGTGCCAGCCAGACGACGGGTAGATACGAGCAGTACTTC. Translation: CASQTTGRYEQYF.

V is TRBV19 and J is TRBJ2-6; D unresolved. V lost 5 bases and J 2 bases, leaving 4 bases between the germline ends. Per germline, CDR1 LNHDA and CDR2 SQIVND (reference sequence). This CDR3 comprises 13 residues. CDR3 DNA sequence: TGTGCCAGTAGTGATCCTGGGGCCAACGTCCTGACTTTC. Amino acids: CASSDPGANVLTF.

The rearrangement joins TRBV20-1 to TRBJ2-7; TRBD2 is a possible D gene (5 bases). V was trimmed by 2 bases and J by 3 bases, leaving 11 bases between them. Germline assignment: CDR1 DFQATT and CDR2 SNEGSKA (reference sequence). The CDR3 consists of 13 residues. CDR3 region: CSARRGALYEQYF. The DNA for the CDR3 is TGCAGTGCTAGACGGGGAGCCCTCTACGAGCAGTACTTC.

The V gene is TRBV7-8, the J gene TRBJ1-5; 7 bases map to TRBD1. V lost 5 bases, J lost 7 bases, and 11 bases stayed unmatched. CDR3 length: 15 residues. CDR1 and CDR2 from the germline V gene are SGHVS and FQNEAQ. This CDR3 reads CASSPGRGFGQPQHF. The CDR3 nucleotides read TGTGCCAGCAGCCCCGGCAGGGGGTTCGGGCAGCCCCAGCATTTT. Looking up the rest from reference TRBV7-8 and TRBJ1-5 gives the full variable domain: GAGVSQSPRYKVAKRGQDVALRCDPISGHVSLFWYQQALGQGPEFLTYFQNEAQLDKSGLPSDRFFAERPEGSVSTLKIQRTQQEDSAVYLCASSPGRGFGQPQHFGDGTRLSIL.

This clonotype has ten or more counts. This chain uses TRBV12-3 or TRBV12-4 with TRBJ1-4; 9 bases map to TRBD1. The length of the CDR3 is 13 residues. Trimming took 5 bases from V and 10 from J; bases not matched to a gene: 5. Here the CDR3 reads CASSPRQGGKLFF. CDR3 DNA sequence: TGTGCCAGCAGTCCGCGACAGGGGGGAAAACTGTTTTTT.

In its sample, this clonotype was seen many times. The chain has TRBV28 and TRBJ2-7; D remains unclear. The V gene's germline CDR1 is MDHEN and CDR2 SYDVKM. V lost 1 base, J lost 0 bases, and 7 bases lay in between. This CDR3 has 14 residues. The CDR3 reads CASSLYDGSYEQYF. In DNA form, the CDR3 reads TGTGCCAGCAGTTTATATGATGGCTCCTACGAGCAGTACTTC.

The V call is TRBV6-1, the J call TRBJ2-1; D is possibly TRBD2 (6 bases). The CDR3 is 17 residues long. Germline CDR1 and CDR2: MNHNS and SASEGT. The V end was cut by 6 bases, the J end by 0 bases, with 18 bases between. The CDR3 spells CASSPDGAGISYNEQFF. The CDR3, as DNA: TGTGCCAGCAGCCCCGATGGTGCGGGGATCTCCTACAATGAGCAGTTCTTC.

This clonotype was counted ten times or more. The J gene is TRBJ2-2, the V gene TRBV5-1; 9 bases are shared with TRBD2. The germline CDR1 and CDR2 sequences are SGHRS and YFSETQ. The J segment lost 0 bases and the V segment lost 0 bases, leaving 3 bases of the junction unmatched. The CDR3 is 17 amino acids. CDR3 in amino acids: CASSLAASGANTGELFF. In DNA form, the CDR3 reads TGCGCCAGCAGCTTGGCGGCTAGCGGGGCGAACACCGGGGAGCTGTTTTTT.